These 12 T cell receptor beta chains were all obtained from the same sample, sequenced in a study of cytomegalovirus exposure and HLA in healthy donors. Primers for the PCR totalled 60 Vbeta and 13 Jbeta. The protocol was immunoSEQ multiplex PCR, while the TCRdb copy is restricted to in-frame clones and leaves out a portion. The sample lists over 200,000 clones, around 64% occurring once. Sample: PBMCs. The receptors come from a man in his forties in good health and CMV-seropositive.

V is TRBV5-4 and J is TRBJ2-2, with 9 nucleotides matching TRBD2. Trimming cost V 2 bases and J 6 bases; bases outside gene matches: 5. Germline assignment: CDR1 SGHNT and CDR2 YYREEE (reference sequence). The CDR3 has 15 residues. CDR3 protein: CASSFKGGGAGELFF. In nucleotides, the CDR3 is TGTGCCAGCAGCTTTAAGGGCGGGGGGGCCGGGGAGCTGTTTTTT.

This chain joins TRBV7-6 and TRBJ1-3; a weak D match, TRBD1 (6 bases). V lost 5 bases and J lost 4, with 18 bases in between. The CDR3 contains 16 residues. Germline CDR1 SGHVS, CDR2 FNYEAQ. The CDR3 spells CASSARGDTEGNTIYF. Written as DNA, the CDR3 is TGTGCCAGCAGCGCCCGGGGGGACACCGAAGGAAACACCATATATTTT.

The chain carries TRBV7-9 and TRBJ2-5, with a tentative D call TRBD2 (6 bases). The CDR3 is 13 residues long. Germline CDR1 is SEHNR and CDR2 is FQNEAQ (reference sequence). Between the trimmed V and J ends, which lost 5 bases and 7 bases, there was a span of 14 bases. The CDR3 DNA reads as TGTGCCAGCAGCCCAGGACTCGGGGGGACCCAGTACTTC. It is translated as CASSPGLGGTQYF.

The CDR3, as DNA: TGTGCCAGCAGTGACAATTGGGAGGCTGAGCAGTTCTTC. It is translated as CASSDNWEAEQFF. The chain links TRBV6-4 to TRBJ2-1; weak D call: TRBD2 (6 bases). Germline CDR1 and CDR2: MRHNA and SNTAGT. The V and J ends lost 2 bases and 9 bases respectively, with 11 bases between them. The CDR3 length is 13 residues.

CDR3 nucleotides: TGTGCCAGCAGCGTGAGCGGGGGGAACTACAATGAGCAGTTCTTC. Protein sequence: CASSVSGGNYNEQFF. The rearrangement uses TRBV9 and TRBJ2-1; TRBD2 aligns across 9 bases. V lost 2 bases to trimming and J lost 3 bases; unmatched junction nucleotides: 3. Per the germline V gene, CDR1 is SGDLS and CDR2 is YYNGEE. The CDR3 is 15 amino acids.

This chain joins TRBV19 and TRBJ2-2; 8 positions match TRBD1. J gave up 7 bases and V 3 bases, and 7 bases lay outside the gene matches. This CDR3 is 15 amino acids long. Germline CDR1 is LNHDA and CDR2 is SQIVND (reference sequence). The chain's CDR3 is CASSISQGAIGELFF. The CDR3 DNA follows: TGTGCCAGTAGTATTAGCCAGGGGGCGATCGGGGAGCTGTTTTTT.

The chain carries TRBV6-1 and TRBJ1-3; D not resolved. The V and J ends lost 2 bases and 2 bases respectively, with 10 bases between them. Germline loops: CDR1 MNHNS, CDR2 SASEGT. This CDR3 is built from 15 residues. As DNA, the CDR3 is TGTGCCAGCAGTGAACCATATTCGGCTGGAAACACCATATATTTT. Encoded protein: CASSEPYSAGNTIYF.

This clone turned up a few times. The CDR3 DNA follows: TGTGCCAGCATCCTACGGGAAGGTGCCGAGACCCAGTACTTC. It translates to CASILREGAETQYF. The chain couples TRBV2 to TRBJ2-5; a possible D gene is TRBD2 (5 bases). Germline values: CDR1 SNHLY, CDR2 FYNNEI. Between the trimmed V and J ends, which lost 7 bases and 5 bases, there was a span of 17 bases. This CDR3 comprises 14 residues.

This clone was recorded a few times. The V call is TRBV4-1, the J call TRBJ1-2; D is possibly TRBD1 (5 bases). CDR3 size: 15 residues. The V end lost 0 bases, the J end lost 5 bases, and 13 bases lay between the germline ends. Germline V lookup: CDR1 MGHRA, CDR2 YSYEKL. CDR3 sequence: CASSQERGITYGYTF. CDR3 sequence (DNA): TGCGCCAGCAGCCAAGAAAGGGGAATAACTTATGGCTACACCTTC.

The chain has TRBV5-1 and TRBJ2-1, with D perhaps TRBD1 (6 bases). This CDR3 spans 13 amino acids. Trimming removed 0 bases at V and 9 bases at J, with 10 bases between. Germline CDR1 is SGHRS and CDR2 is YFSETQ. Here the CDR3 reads CASSLVGAVEQFF. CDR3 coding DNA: TGCGCCAGCAGCTTGGTGGGGGCTGTTGAGCAGTTCTTC. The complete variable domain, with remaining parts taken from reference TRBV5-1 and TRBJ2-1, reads KAGVTQTPRYLIKTRGQQVTLSCSPISGHRSVSWYQQTPGQGLQFLFEYFSETQRNKGNFPGRFSGRQFSNSRSEMNVSTLELGDSALYLCASSLVGAVEQFFGPGTRLTVL.

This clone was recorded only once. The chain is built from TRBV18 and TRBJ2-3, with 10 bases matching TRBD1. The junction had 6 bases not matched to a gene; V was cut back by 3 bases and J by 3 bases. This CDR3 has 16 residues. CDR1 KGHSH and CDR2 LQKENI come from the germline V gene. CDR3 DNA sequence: TGTGCCAGCTCACCCTGGGGGGACAGGGGAACAGATACGCAGTATTTT. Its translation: CASSPWGDRGTDTQYF. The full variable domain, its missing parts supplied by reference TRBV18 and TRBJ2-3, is NAGVMQNPRHLVRRRGQEARLRCSPMKGHSHVYWYRQLPEEGLKFMVYLQKENIIDESGMPKERFSAEFPKEGPSILRIQQVVRGDSAAYFCASSPWGDRGTDTQYFGPGTRLTVL.

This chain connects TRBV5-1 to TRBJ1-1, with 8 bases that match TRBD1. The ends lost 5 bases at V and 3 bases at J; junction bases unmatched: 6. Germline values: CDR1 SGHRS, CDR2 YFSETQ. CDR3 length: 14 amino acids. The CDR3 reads CASRGQGMYTEAFF. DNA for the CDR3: TGCGCCAGCAGAGGACAGGGTATGTACACTGAAGCTTTCTTT.